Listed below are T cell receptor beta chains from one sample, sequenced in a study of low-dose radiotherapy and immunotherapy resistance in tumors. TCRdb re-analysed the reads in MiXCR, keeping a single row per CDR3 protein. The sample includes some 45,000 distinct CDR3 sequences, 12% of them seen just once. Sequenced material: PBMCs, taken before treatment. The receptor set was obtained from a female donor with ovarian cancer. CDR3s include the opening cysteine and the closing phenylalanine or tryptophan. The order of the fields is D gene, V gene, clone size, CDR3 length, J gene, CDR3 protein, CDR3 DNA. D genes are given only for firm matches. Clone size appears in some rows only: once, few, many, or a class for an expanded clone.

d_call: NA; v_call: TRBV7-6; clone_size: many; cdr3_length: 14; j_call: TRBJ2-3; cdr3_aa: CASSRGGYTDTQYF; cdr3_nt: TGTGCCAGCAGCCGTGGGGGTTACACAGATACGCAGTATTTT
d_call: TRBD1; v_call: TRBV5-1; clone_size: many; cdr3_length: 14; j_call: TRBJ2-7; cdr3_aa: CASRRDSLPGEQYF; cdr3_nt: TGCGCCAGCAGAAGGGACAGCCTTCCGGGCGAGCAGTACTTC
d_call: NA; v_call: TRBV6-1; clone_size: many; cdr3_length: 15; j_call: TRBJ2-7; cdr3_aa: CASSVSGTAAYEQYF; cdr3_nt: TGTGCCAGCAGTGTCTCCGGGACTGCCGCCTACGAGCAGTACTTC
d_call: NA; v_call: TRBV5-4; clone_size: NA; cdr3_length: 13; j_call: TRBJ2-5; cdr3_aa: CASSSPAPETQYF; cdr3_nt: TGTGCCAGCAGCTCTCCAGCGCCCGAGACCCAGTACTTC
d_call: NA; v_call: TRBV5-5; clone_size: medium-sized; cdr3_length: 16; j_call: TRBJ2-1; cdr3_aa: CASSLGTYRDNNEQFF; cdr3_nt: TGTGCCAGCAGCCTGGGTACGTACAGGGACAACAATGAGCAGTTCTTC
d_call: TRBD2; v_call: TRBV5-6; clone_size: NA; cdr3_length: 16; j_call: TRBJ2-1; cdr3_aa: CASSFPTSGSVNEQFF; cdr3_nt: TGTGCCAGCAGCTTCCCGACTAGCGGGAGTGTCAATGAGCAGTTCTTC
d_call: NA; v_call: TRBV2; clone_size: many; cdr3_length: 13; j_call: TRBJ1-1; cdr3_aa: CASRRTQWAEAFF; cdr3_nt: TGTGCCAGCAGGCGAACACAGTGGGCTGAAGCTTTCTTT
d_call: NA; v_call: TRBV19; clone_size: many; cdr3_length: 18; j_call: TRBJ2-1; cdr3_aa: CASSISARSVGAGNEQFF; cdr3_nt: TGTGCCAGTAGTATATCGGCCAGATCCGTGGGGGCAGGCAATGAGCAGTTCTTC
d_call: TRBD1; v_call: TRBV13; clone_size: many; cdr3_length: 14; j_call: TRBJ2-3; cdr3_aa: CASSRDRGADTQYF; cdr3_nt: TGTGCCAGCAGCCGGGACAGGGGCGCAGATACGCAGTATTTT
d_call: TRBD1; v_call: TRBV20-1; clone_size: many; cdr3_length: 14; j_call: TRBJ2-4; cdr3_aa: CSARDADRGIIQYF; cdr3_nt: TGCAGTGCTAGGGACGCGGACAGGGGTATAATTCAGTACTTC
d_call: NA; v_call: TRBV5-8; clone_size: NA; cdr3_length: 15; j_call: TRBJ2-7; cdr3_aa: CASSTEGNSGYEQYF; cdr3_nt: TGTGCCAGCAGCACCGAAGGGAATAGCGGCTACGAGCAGTACTTC
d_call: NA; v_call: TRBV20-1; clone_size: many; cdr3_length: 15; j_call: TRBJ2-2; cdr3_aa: CSARVGLRGTGELFF; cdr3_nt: TGCAGTGCTAGAGTTGGGCTAAGGGGCACCGGGGAGCTGTTTTTT
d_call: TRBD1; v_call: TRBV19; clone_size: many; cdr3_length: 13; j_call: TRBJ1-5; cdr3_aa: CASSPGGWQPQHF; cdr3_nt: TGTGCCAGTAGTCCAGGGGGCTGGCAGCCCCAGCATTTT
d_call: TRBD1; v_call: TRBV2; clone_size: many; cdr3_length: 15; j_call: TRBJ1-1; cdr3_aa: CASQRTGEGNAEAFF; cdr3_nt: TGTGCCAGCCAAAGGACAGGGGAGGGTAATGCTGAAGCTTTCTTT
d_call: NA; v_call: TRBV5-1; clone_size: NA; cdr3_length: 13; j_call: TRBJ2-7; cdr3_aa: CASSLANSYEQYF; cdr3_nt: TGCGCCAGCAGCTTGGCGAACTCCTACGAGCAGTACTTC
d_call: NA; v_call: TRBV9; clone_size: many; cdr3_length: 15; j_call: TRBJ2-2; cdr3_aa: CASSVGSSATGELFF; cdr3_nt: TGTGCCAGCAGCGTAGGCAGCTCGGCCACCGGGGAGCTGTTTTTT
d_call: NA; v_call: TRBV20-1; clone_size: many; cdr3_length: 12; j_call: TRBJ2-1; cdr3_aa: CSAKERPNEQFF; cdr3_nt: TGCAGTGCCAAGGAAAGGCCCAATGAGCAGTTCTTC
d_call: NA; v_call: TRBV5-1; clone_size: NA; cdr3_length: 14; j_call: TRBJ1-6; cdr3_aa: CASSSGTGGSPLHF; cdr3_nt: TGCGCCAGCAGCTCGGGGACCGGTGGTTCACCCCTCCACTTT
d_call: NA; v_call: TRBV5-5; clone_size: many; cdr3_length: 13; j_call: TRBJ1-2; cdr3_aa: CASSHSTNYGYTF; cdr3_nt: TGTGCCAGCAGCCATTCAACGAACTATGGCTACACCTTC
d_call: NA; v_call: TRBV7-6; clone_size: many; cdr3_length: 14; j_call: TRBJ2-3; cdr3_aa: CASSLTAFGDTQYF; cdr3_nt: TGTGCCAGCAGCTTAACAGCCTTCGGAGATACGCAGTATTTT
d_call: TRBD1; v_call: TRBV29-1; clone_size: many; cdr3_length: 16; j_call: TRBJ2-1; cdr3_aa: CSVVLVARRTGNEQFF; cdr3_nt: TGCAGCGTTGTGTTGGTAGCTAGACGGACAGGCAATGAGCAGTTCTTC
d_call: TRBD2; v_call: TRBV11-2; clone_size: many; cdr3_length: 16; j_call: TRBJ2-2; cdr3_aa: CASSSGTSGNTGELFF; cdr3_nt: TGTGCCAGCAGCTCCGGGACTAGCGGGAACACCGGGGAGCTGTTTTTT
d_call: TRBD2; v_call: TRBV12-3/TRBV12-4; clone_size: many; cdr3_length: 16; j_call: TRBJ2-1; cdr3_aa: CASSLLAGGPWVEQFF; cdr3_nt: TGTGCCAGCAGCCTACTAGCGGGAGGGCCTTGGGTTGAGCAGTTCTTC
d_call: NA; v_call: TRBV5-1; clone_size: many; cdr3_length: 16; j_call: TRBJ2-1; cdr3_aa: CASSPPWASDYNEQFF; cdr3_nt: TGCGCCAGCAGCCCGCCCTGGGCTAGCGACTACAATGAGCAGTTCTTC
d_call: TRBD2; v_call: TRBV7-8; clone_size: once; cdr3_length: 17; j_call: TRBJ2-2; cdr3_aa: CASSLSVGTSDTGELFF; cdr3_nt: TGTGCCAGCAGCTTATCGGTAGGGACTAGCGACACCGGGGAGCTGTTTTTT
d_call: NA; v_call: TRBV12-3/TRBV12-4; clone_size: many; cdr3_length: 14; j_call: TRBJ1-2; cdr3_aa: CASSSRDRNYGYTF; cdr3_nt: TGTGCCAGCAGTTCCCGGGACCGAAACTATGGCTACACCTTC
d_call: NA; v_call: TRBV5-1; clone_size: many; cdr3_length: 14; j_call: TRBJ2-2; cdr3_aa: CASRSDRNTGELFF; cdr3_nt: TGCGCCAGCAGATCGGACAGGAACACCGGGGAGCTGTTTTTT
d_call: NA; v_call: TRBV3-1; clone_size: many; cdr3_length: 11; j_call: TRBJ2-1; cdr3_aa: CASSRGNEQFF; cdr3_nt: TGTGCCAGCAGCAGGGGAAATGAGCAGTTCTTC
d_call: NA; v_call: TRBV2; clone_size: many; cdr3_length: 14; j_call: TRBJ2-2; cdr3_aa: CASSGSRNTGELFF; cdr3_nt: TGTGCCAGCAGTGGTAGCAGGAACACCGGGGAGCTGTTTTTT
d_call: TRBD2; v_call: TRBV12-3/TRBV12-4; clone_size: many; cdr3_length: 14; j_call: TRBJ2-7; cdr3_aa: CASSQLAGAYEQYF; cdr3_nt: TGTGCCAGCAGCCAACTAGCGGGAGCCTACGAGCAGTACTTC
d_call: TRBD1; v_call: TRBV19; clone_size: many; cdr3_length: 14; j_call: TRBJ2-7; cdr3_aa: CASSTLAGGREQYF; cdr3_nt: TGTGCCAGTAGTACTCTTGCAGGGGGTCGCGAGCAGTACTTC